These 5 T cell receptor beta chains were sequenced from one sample in a study of OX40 agonist ivuxolimab in advanced cancers. The data were produced by immunoSEQ multiplex PCR, yet TCRdb's version contains in-frame clones alone and is incomplete. The sample has more than 60,000 clones; roughly four fifths are singletons. Sequences were derived from CD4+ or CD8+ T cells sorted from blood, sampled in a trial of the OX40 agonist ivuxolimab. These receptors came from an adult with an advanced solid tumor such as melanoma, head and neck, liver or kidney cancer.

CDR3: CASRQIPGEPQHF. The CDR3 coding sequence is TGTGCCAGCAGACAGATTCCAGGAGAGCCCCAGCATTTT. This chain joins TRBV6-1 and TRBJ1-5; D uncertain. CDR1 MNHNS and CDR2 SASEGT come from the germline V gene. The germline V and J ends were trimmed by 6 bases and 8 bases, with 14 bases remaining between them. The CDR3 is 13 residues long.

The V gene is TRBV7-2, the J gene TRBJ2-7, with 8 nucleotides matching TRBD2. J gave up 3 bases and V 1 base, and 2 bases lay outside the gene matches. This CDR3 is built from 14 residues. Germline lookup yields CDR1 SGHTA and CDR2 FQGNSA. In nucleotides, the CDR3 is TGTGCCAGCAGCTTAGGGGGACTAGGCTACGAGCAGTACTTC. This sequence encodes CASSLGGLGYEQYF. The whole variable domain, filled in from reference TRBV7-2 and TRBJ2-7, reads GAGVSQSPSNKVTEKGKDVELRCDPISGHTALYWYRQSLGQGLEFLIYFQGNSAPDKSGLPSDRFSAERTGGSVSTLTIQRTQQEDSAVYLCASSLGGLGYEQYFGPGTRLTVT.

This chain links TRBV7-8 with TRBJ1-1; D possibly corresponds to TRBD1 (6 bases). In germline, CDR1 is SGHVS, CDR2 FQNEAQ. There are 14 residues in the CDR3. The V gene lost 4 bases and the J gene lost 0 bases, with 9 bases spanning the gap. The chain's CDR3 is CASSYRAMNTEAFF. In DNA form, the CDR3 reads TGTGCCAGCAGCTACAGGGCGATGAACACTGAAGCTTTCTTT.

The rearrangement links TRBV9 to TRBJ2-1; TRBD2 matches 9 bases. The CDR3 extends over 17 amino acids. The germline gives CDR1 SGDLS, CDR2 YYNGEE. The trim removed 6 bases at V and 4 bases at J, leaving 14 bases unmatched. The CDR3 reads CASTPGGSGGTYNEQFF. DNA for the CDR3: TGTGCCAGCACCCCGGGGGGTAGCGGGGGTACATACAATGAGCAGTTCTTC.

As DNA, the CDR3 is TGCGCCAGCAGCTCGAGGGGGCCCAGCTCTGGAAACACCATATATTTT. Translation gives CASSSRGPSSGNTIYF. The gene calls are TRBV5-1 and TRBJ1-3, with 7 bases aligning to TRBD1. V was clipped by 3 bases and J by 0 bases; unmatched bases: 6. The germline CDR1 and CDR2 sequences are SGHRS and YFSETQ. The CDR3 has 16 amino acids. Combining the CDR3 with reference TRBV5-1 and TRBJ1-3 gives the whole variable domain KAGVTQTPRYLIKTRGQQVTLSCSPISGHRSVSWYQQTPGQGLQFLFEYFSETQRNKGNFPGRFSGRQFSNSRSEMNVSTLELGDSALYLCASSSRGPSSGNTIYFGEGSWLTVV.